These 3 T cell receptor beta chains came from one sample sequenced in a study of blood T cell repertoires in COVID-19. Only in-frame clones appear in the TCRdb table, and some are missing; sequencing was by immunoSEQ multiplex PCR. The sample holds approximately 200,000 clones; about 88% are singletons and the top ten take about 2.1%. Sequenced input: PBMCs or T cells enriched from blood (not recorded which). These receptors all stem from a woman in her forties with acute COVID-19.

The chain is built from TRBV29-1 and TRBJ2-2; TRBD2 matches at 8 bases. The CDR3 has 13 amino acids. V lost 7 bases and J lost 0; bases outside the gene matches: 1. Germline CDR1 is SQVTM and CDR2 is ANQGSEA. CDR3 DNA sequence: TGCAGCGCGGGACTAGCGAACACCGGGGAGCTGTTTTTT. Amino acid sequence: CSAGLANTGELFF.

V usage is TRBV7-9 and J usage is TRBJ1-4; 12 bases agree with TRBD1. The CDR3 covers 15 residues. J was trimmed by 8 bases and V by 5 bases; bases with no gene match: 6. Germline CDR1 SEHNR, CDR2 FQNEAQ (reference sequence). The DNA of the CDR3 is TGTGCCAGCAGCATCGGGACAGGGGGCGGAGAAAAACTGTTTTTT. Translation gives CASSIGTGGGEKLFF.

The genes are TRBV5-1 and TRBJ1-2, with 9 bases matching TRBD1. The junction had 5 bases not matched to a gene; V was cut back by 4 bases and J by 4 bases. There are 14 residues in the CDR3. Germline CDR1 SGHRS, CDR2 YFSETQ. Written as DNA, the CDR3 is TGCGCCAGCAGCCCGGACAGGGGCCTCTATGGCTACACCTTC. Amino acids: CASSPDRGLYGYTF.